Listed below are T cell receptor beta chains from one sample, sequenced in a study of graft-versus-host responses after intestinal transplantation. For these receptors, no antigen is known. Sequenced by immunoSEQ multiplex PCR; TCRdb stores in-frame clones only, minus some. This table has about 100,000 clones, about 88% appearing once. The material was unstimulated CD4+ T cells sorted from spleen or lymph node cells, obtained before transplant. These receptors all come from a human donor who was the organ donor for an intestinal transplant. Each CDR3 is given with its conserved first and last residue. A D gene is named only where the DNA matches it firmly.

j_call d_call v_call cdr3_nt cdr3_aa
TRBJ2-7 TRBD1 TRBV4-2 TGTGCCAGCAGCCCCCTAACCGGGACAGGGAGGTACGAGCAGTACTTC CASSPLTGTGRYEQYF
TRBJ2-7 - TRBV28 TGTGCCAGCAGGAAGGACAGTCCCGAGCAGTACTTC CASRKDSPEQYF
TRBJ2-7 TRBD1 TRBV28 TGTGCCAGCAGTATACACGACAGGGCATTAAACGAGCAGTACTTC CASSIHDRALNEQYF
TRBJ1-2 TRBD1 TRBV5-1 TGCGCCAGCAGCTGGACAGGGGACTATGGCTACACCTTC CASSWTGDYGYTF
TRBJ1-5 - TRBV5-5 TGTGCCAGCACTTCGGGGGAGGGCAATCAGCCCCAGCATTTT CASTSGEGNQPQHF
TRBJ2-6 - TRBV2 TGTGCCAGCAGGCAGGGAGGTTCTGGGGCCAACGTCCTGACTTTC CASRQGGSGANVLTF
TRBJ2-3 - TRBV7-2 TGTGCCAGCAGCCTGTCGACTGCCTCCCATGGAGATACGCAGTATTTT CASSLSTASHGDTQYF
TRBJ2-5 - TRBV19 TGTGCCAGTAGTGGCGGGGCGTTTCAAGAGACCCAGTACTTC CASSGGAFQETQYF
TRBJ1-2 TRBD1 TRBV28 TGTGCCAGCAGTCCGGGACAGGCTAACTATGGCTACACCTTC CASSPGQANYGYTF
TRBJ2-1 - TRBV30 TGTGCCTGGAGTGTACAATCGGTGGACGAGCAGTTCTTC CAWSVQSVDEQFF